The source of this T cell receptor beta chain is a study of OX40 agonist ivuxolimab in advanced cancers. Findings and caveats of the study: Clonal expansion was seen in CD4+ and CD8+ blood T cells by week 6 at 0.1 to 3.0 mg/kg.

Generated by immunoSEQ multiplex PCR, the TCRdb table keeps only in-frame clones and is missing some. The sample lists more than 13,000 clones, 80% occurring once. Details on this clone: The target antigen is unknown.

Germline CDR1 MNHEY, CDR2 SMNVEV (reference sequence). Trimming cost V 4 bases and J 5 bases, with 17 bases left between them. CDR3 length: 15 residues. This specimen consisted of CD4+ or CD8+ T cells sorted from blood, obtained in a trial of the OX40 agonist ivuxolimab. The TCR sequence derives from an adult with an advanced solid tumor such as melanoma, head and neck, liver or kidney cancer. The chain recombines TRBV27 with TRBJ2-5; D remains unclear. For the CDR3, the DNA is TGTGCCAGCAGTTCCCGTGATGGGTCGCTGGAGACCCAGTACTTC. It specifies CASSSRDGSLETQYF.